These 19 T cell receptor beta chains were sequenced from one sample in a study of T cells after yellow fever vaccination. TCRdb re-derived calls from the 5' RACE reads in MiXCR, one entry per CDR3 protein. The profile shows hundreds of thousands of distinct CDR3 sequences, roughly 12% of them singletons. The material was PBMCs, obtained on the day of the yellow fever booster vaccination. Every receptor here comes from a man aged 25-40 years who received the YFV17D yellow fever vaccine.

The V and J genes are TRBV7-9 and TRBJ1-4, with D unresolved. V lost 2 bases to trimming and J lost 0 bases, with 10 bases between them. This CDR3 spans 16 amino acids. Germline V gives CDR1 SEHNR, CDR2 FQNEAQ (reference sequence). CDR3 in DNA: TGTGCCAGCAGCTTAATCTTGGCGGCAACTAATGAAAAACTGTTTTTT. It translates to CASSLILAATNEKLFF.

This clonotype appeared a few times. The chain recombines TRBV4-2 with TRBJ2-5; D gene unclear. Germline CDR1 LGHNA, CDR2 YNFKEQ. The CDR3 consists of 11 residues. The V gene lost 3 bases and the J gene lost 6 bases, with 5 bases spanning the gap. CDR3 nucleotide sequence: TGTGCCAGCAGCCATGAGAAGACCCAGTACTTC. It encodes CASSHEKTQYF.

Only a few counts were recorded for this clonotype. The gene calls are TRBV29-1 and TRBJ2-3; 9 bases line up with TRBD1. Germline loops: CDR1 SQVTM, CDR2 ANQGSEA. CDR3 length equals 14 residues. Germline trimming cut 6 bases from V and 1 base from J; bases unmatched to any gene: 5. The CDR3 loop is CSVATGGRTDTQYF. For the CDR3, the DNA is TGCAGCGTCGCTACAGGGGGCCGCACAGATACGCAGTATTTT.

V and J are TRBV6-5 and TRBJ2-2, with 10 bases that match TRBD1. This CDR3 region has 17 residues. V was clipped by 2 bases and J by 7 bases; unmatched bases: 10. CDR1 is MNHEY, CDR2 SVGAGI, per germline. CDR3 in DNA: TGTGCCAGCAGTTACCCCCCGACAGGGGGCTTTGGCGGGGAGCTGTTTTTT. The encoded protein is CASSYPPTGGFGGELFF.

This clonotype was seen only a few times. The V and J genes are TRBV20-1 and TRBJ2-1; 14 bases are shared with TRBD2. J lost 6 bases, V lost 7 bases, and 11 bases had no gene match. CDR1 and CDR2 from the germline V gene are DFQATT and SNEGSKA (reference sequence). This CDR3 contains 16 residues. The CDR3 bases are TGCAGTGTTTGGACTAGCGGGAGGCAGAATCTCAATGAGCAGTTCTTC. Protein: CSVWTSGRQNLNEQFF.

The chain joins TRBV7-2 to TRBJ2-1, with D uncertain. Germline CDR1 and CDR2: SGHTA and FQGNSA. V lost 2 bases and J 12 bases, leaving 14 bases between the germline ends. CDR3 length equals 13 residues. In nucleotides, the CDR3 is TGTGCCAGCAGCTTATCGAGCGTCGGATGGCAGTTCTTC. Its protein product is CASSLSSVGWQFF.

Only a few counts were recorded for this clonotype. This sequence joins TRBV20-1 and TRBJ2-6; D ambiguous. Per germline, CDR1 DFQATT and CDR2 SNEGSKA (reference sequence). This CDR3 is built from 16 residues. Trimming left V 3 bases short and J 0 bases short, with 12 bases between. CDR3 in DNA: TGCAGTGCTAGCGGCAGTAAAAGCTCTGGGGCCAACGTCCTGACTTTC. Protein sequence: CSASGSKSSGANVLTF.

Only a few counts were recorded for this clonotype. The chain joins TRBV10-3 to TRBJ2-5; D unclear. The CDR3 spans 15 residues. Germline V gene sequence: CDR1 ENHRY, CDR2 SYGVKD. V was shortened by 3 bases and J by 1 base, with 12 bases between the two germline ends. The CDR3 nucleotides read TGTGCCATCAGTGACCCTATGATGTCCCAAGAGACCCAGTACTTC. Amino acids: CAISDPMMSQETQYF.

The chain couples TRBV5-4 to TRBJ2-5; 7 bases fit TRBD2. V gave up 6 bases and J gave up 5 bases; unmatched junction bases: 7. The CDR3 has 13 amino acids. The germline V gene has CDR1 SGHNT and CDR2 YYREEE (reference sequence). The CDR3, as DNA: TGTGCCAGCAACGCCGGGGGGAAGGAGACCCAGTACTTC. Its translation is CASNAGGKETQYF. Looking up the rest from reference TRBV5-4 and TRBJ2-5 gives the full variable domain: ETGVTQSPTHLIKTRGQQVTLRCSSQSGHNTVSWYQQALGQGPQFIFQYYREEENGRGNFPPRFSGLQFPNYSSELNVNALELDDSALYLCASNAGGKETQYFGPGTRLLVL.

This clonotype has a handful of counts. This chain uses TRBV6-5 with TRBJ1-3, with a weak D call TRBD1 (5 bases). This CDR3 is built from 15 residues. Trimming took 3 bases from V and 0 from J, leaving 9 bases between them. CDR1 is MNHEY, CDR2 SVGAGI, per germline. CDR3 region: CASSYLQGSGNTIYF. CDR3 nucleotide sequence: TGTGCCAGCAGTTATCTGCAGGGCTCTGGAAACACCATATATTTT.

The rearrangement uses TRBV10-3 and TRBJ2-3; TRBD2 agrees at 9 bases. The CDR3 is 15 residues long. V dropped 8 bases and J dropped 2; count of bases not matched to a gene: 8. In germline, CDR1 is ENHRY, CDR2 SYGVKD. The CDR3 coding sequence is TGTGCCATCGCGGGGAAGCGGGAGGACACAGATACGCAGTATTTT. Protein sequence: CAIAGKREDTDTQYF.

This sequence joins TRBV20-1 and TRBJ2-3, with 8 bases fitting TRBD1. The V and J ends lost 6 bases and 9 bases, in that order; junction bases with no gene match: 5. The CDR3 totals 11 residues. Looked up from germline, CDR1 is DFQATT and CDR2 is SNEGSKA (reference sequence). The CDR3 reads CSADRVQTQYF. For the CDR3, the DNA is TGCAGTGCGGACAGGGTTCAAACGCAGTATTTT.

At least ten counts were recorded for this clonotype. This sequence joins TRBV6-1 and TRBJ2-7, with 10 bases matching TRBD2. V shed 6 bases and J 3 bases; nucleotides not matched to a gene: 2. CDR3 length: 13 residues. Germline lookup yields CDR1 MNHNS and CDR2 SASEGT. CDR3: CASRIAGGYEQYF. The CDR3 coding sequence is TGTGCCAGCAGGATAGCGGGAGGCTACGAGCAGTACTTC.

The V call is TRBV5-4, the J call TRBJ2-7; the match to TRBD1 covers 9 bases. This CDR3 has 16 residues. Trimming at V came to 1 base and at J to 4 bases, leaving 9 bases not matched to a gene. Germline CDR1 is SGHNT and CDR2 is YYREEE (reference sequence). The CDR3 nucleotides read TGTGCCAGCAGCTTGCCTGGGACAGGGACTACGTACGAGCAGTACTTC. Protein: CASSLPGTGTTYEQYF.

This clonotype was recorded a few times. The V gene is TRBV5-1, the J gene TRBJ2-4, with D hard to call. CDR3 length equals 14 residues. CDR1 SGHRS and CDR2 YFSETQ come from the germline V gene. Trimming left V 4 bases short and J 0 bases short, with 8 bases between. The CDR3 DNA is TGCGCCAGCAGCGGACGGCTAGCCAAAAACATTCAGTACTTC. Translated, it gives CASSGRLAKNIQYF.

The table lists this clonotype with a few counts. The V and J genes are TRBV30 and TRBJ2-7; TRBD1 agrees at 7 bases. Germline V CDR1 and CDR2: GTSNPN, SVGIG (reference sequence). The CDR3 spans 13 residues. The V and J ends lost 4 bases and 6 bases, in that order; junction bases with no gene match: 9. The CDR3 coding sequence is TGTGCCTGGACAGGGGGACCCCCTGCCGAGCAGTACTTC. The encoded protein is CAWTGGPPAEQYF.

This clonotype has just a few counts. The chain joins TRBV30 to TRBJ1-2, with 10 bases aligning to TRBD1. Germline loops: CDR1 GTSNPN, CDR2 SVGIG (reference sequence). The CDR3 covers 12 residues. The V segment lost 6 bases and the J segment 12 bases; nucleotides outside the gene matches: 10. Here the CDR3 DNA reads TGTGCCTGTCCTGGGGGACAGGGGATGAACACCTTC. It is translated as CACPGGQGMNTF.

This clonotype was counted between two and nine times. V gene TRBV27 combines with J gene TRBJ2-7; 11 nucleotides agree with TRBD1. Germline CDR1 and CDR2: MNHEY and SMNVEV (reference sequence). V lost 6 bases, J lost 7 bases, and 8 bases stayed unmatched. This CDR3 contains 14 residues. The CDR3 protein is CASRRTGGLKEQYF. In DNA form, the CDR3 reads TGTGCCAGCAGACGGACAGGGGGCCTAAAAGAGCAGTACTTC.

This clonotype was counted only a few times. The chain recombines TRBV20-1 with TRBJ2-5; 7 bases are shared with TRBD1. Losses at the gene ends were 1 base for V and 0 bases for J; bases not matched to a gene: 5. The CDR3 covers 15 residues. The germline V gene has CDR1 DFQATT and CDR2 SNEGSKA (reference sequence). CDR3 in DNA: TGCAGTGCTAGAGGTAGACAGGGTCACCAAGAGACCCAGTACTTC. Protein: CSARGRQGHQETQYF.